A single sample is the source of the 18 T cell receptor beta chains below, sequenced in a study of T cell repertoires in cytomegalovirus infection. These receptors' targets are unknown. One entry per CDR3 protein results from TCRdb running MiXCR on the reads. The table lists approximately 590,000 distinct CDR3 sequences, 35% to 50% of them singletons. The material was cultured PBMCs, obtained from culture after CMV antigen stimulation. The source of these receptors is a human donor in good health (CMV status not recorded). Some clones in this sample may be carry-over from other donors' samples.

The J gene is TRBJ2-1, the V gene TRBV6-6, with TRBD1 as a possible D gene (5 bases). From germline, CDR1 is MNHNY and CDR2 SVGAGI (reference sequence). V was clipped by 4 bases and J by 7 bases, with 5 bases between them. The CDR3 is made up of 11 amino acids. The CDR3 DNA reads TGTGCCAGCAGTTGGACAAATGAGCAGTTCTTC. Amino acid sequence: CASSWTNEQFF.

This clonotype was seen many times. The chain carries TRBV7-2 and TRBJ1-6; 8 bases line up with TRBD1. This CDR3 has 14 residues. The germline CDR1 and CDR2 sequences are SGHTA and FQGNSA. V dropped 5 bases and J dropped 8; count of bases not matched to a gene: 5. CDR3 DNA: TGTGCCAGCAGCGCACAGGGGGGGGATTCACCCCTCCACTTT. Its protein product is CASSAQGGDSPLHF.

CDR3 region: CASSLRGAMVTSGGSDTQYF. Here the CDR3 DNA reads TGTGCCAGCAGTTTAAGAGGGGCCATGGTCACTAGCGGGGGCTCGGATACGCAGTATTTT. The chain uses TRBV12-3 or TRBV12-4 and TRBJ2-3; 11 bases agree with TRBD2. The junction had 19 bases not matched to a gene; V was cut back by 2 bases and J by 6 bases. This CDR3 spans 20 amino acids.

The CDR3 sequence is CASSLSGLRWQGDEQYF. The CDR3 DNA reads as TGTGCCAGCAGCTTAAGCGGCTTGAGGTGGCAGGGAGACGAGCAGTACTTC. The chain joins TRBV7-6 to TRBJ2-7, with D possibly called TRBD1 or TRBD2 (5 bases each). Trimming took off 2 bases at V and 5 bases at J, with 22 bases between the two ends. CDR1 and CDR2 from the germline V gene are SGHVS and FNYEAQ. The CDR3 totals 17 residues.

The V call is TRBV27, the J call TRBJ1-1; 8 nucleotides line up with TRBD1. Losses at the gene ends were 5 bases for V and 3 bases for J; bases not matched to a gene: 5. CDR3 length equals 14 residues. CDR1 and CDR2 from the germline V gene are MNHEY and SMNVEV (reference sequence). CDR3 sequence: CASSRTGRHTEAFF. The CDR3 DNA is TGTGCCAGCAGTCGGACAGGGAGACACACTGAAGCTTTCTTT.

This clonotype came up a few times. The genes are TRBV7-4 and TRBJ1-1, with D uncertain. The V gene lost 5 bases and the J gene lost 7 bases, with 8 bases spanning the gap. CDR1 is SGHVT and CDR2 is SQSDAQ in the germline V gene. This CDR3 region has 11 residues. The CDR3 DNA reads TGTGCCAGCAGCCCTGGGTTTGAAGCTTTCTTT. Translating gives CASSPGFEAFF.

The genes are TRBV12-3 or TRBV12-4 and TRBJ2-7; either TRBD1 or TRBD2 may fit D (5 bases each). The V end was cut by 7 bases, the J end by 1 base, with 14 bases between. The CDR3 length is 14 residues. The CDR3 is CASTPGLVSYEQYF. CDR3 nucleotides: TGTGCCAGCACCCCGGGGCTAGTGTCCTACGAGCAGTACTTC.

This clonotype was found a few times. The rearrangement joins TRBV7-2 to TRBJ2-1, with 9 nucleotides matching TRBD2. The CDR3 length is 16 residues. Trimming cost V 8 bases and J 4 bases; bases outside gene matches: 12. Germline CDR1 and CDR2: SGHTA and FQGNSA. In DNA, the CDR3 is TGTGCCAGCCGCAGTGCCCGTAGCGGGGGATACAATGAGCAGTTCTTC. The encoded protein is CASRSARSGGYNEQFF.

The rearrangement uses TRBV10-3 and TRBJ2-1, with D unresolved. CDR1 and CDR2 (germline): ENHRY, SYGVKD. With 3 bases removed from V and 10 bases from J, the gap between germline ends came to 10 bases. The CDR3 contains 12 residues. DNA for the CDR3: TGTGCCATCAGTGACACACGGTTGGAGCAGTTCTTC. Its protein is CAISDTRLEQFF.

This sequence joins TRBV20-1 and TRBJ1-1, with D unresolved. CDR3 length equals 12 residues. V lost 7 bases to trimming and J lost 4 bases, with 13 bases between them. CDR1 DFQATT and CDR2 SNEGSKA come from the germline V gene (reference sequence). CDR3 residues: CSGSGGGTEAFF. The CDR3 coding sequence is TGCAGTGGGAGTGGAGGTGGCACTGAAGCTTTCTTT.

This clonotype was counted a single time. The chain joins TRBV5-1 to TRBJ2-2, with TRBD1 as a possible D gene (6 bases). The CDR3 is made up of 15 amino acids. Germline V lookup: CDR1 SGHRS, CDR2 YFSETQ. V was pared by 0 bases and J by 4 bases, with 10 bases between. CDR3 nucleotide sequence: TGCGCCAGCAGCTTGGAGGGCAGGGGCACCGGGGAGCTGTTTTTT. Protein sequence: CASSLEGRGTGELFF.

This clonotype came up many times. The gene calls are TRBV7-2 and TRBJ2-7; D is undetermined. Germline V gene sequence: CDR1 SGHTA, CDR2 FQGNSA. Trimming took 0 bases from V and 8 from J, leaving 14 bases between them. The CDR3 sequence is 14 residues long. DNA for the CDR3: TGTGCCAGCAGCTTAGCGCGATACAGTCGAAAGCAGTACTTC. This encodes CASSLARYSRKQYF.

The V and J genes are TRBV4-3 and TRBJ1-1; perhaps TRBD1 as D (6 bases). The V and J ends lost 2 bases and 1 base respectively, with 11 bases between them. This CDR3 contains 15 residues. Germline V gene sequence: CDR1 LGHNA, CDR2 YSLEER. The CDR3 sequence: CASSQSVQGNTEAFF. CDR3 sequence (DNA): TGCGCCAGCAGCCAATCGGTACAGGGGAACACTGAAGCTTTCTTT.

This clonotype was counted only a few times. The chain links TRBV6-1 to TRBJ2-7; 8 bases line up with TRBD2. CDR3 length: 14 amino acids. The V gene's germline CDR1 is MNHNS and CDR2 SASEGT. This CDR3 reads CASKGGGNEREQYF. As DNA, the CDR3 is TGTGCGTCAAAGGGCGGGGGGAATGAAAGGGAGCAGTACTTC.

There are a few counts of this clonotype. The chain uses TRBV6-6 and TRBJ1-5; 8 bases align to TRBD1. The germline V gene encodes CDR1 MNHNY and CDR2 SVGAGI (reference sequence). The CDR3 contains 14 residues. The V and J ends lost 8 bases and 4 bases, in that order; junction bases with no gene match: 7. The CDR3, as DNA: TGTGCCAGCCGTCCCACAGGGGGAAATCAGCCCCAGCATTTT. Translation: CASRPTGGNQPQHF.

The DNA of the CDR3 is TGTGCCAGCAGTGTCGAGGGGCTGGTCTATGGCTACACCTTC. As protein: CASSVEGLVYGYTF. The chain carries TRBV2 and TRBJ1-2, with D tentatively TRBD1 (5 bases). The length of the CDR3 is 14 residues. CDR1 SNHLY and CDR2 FYNNEI come from the germline V gene. The V end lost 4 bases, the J end lost 4 bases, and 13 bases lay between the germline ends.

This clonotype occurred a few times. This chain connects TRBV7-2 to TRBJ2-7; D might be TRBD1 (5 bases). Per germline, CDR1 SGHTA and CDR2 FQGNSA. Trimming shortened V by 5 bases and J by 6 bases, and 11 bases separated the two germline ends. The CDR3 consists of 12 residues. CDR3 sequence (DNA): TGTGCCAGCAGCCTCGGCAGGGTCGAGCAGTACTTC. Its protein is CASSLGRVEQYF.

CDR3 nucleotides: TGTGCCAGCAGCTTAGTCAGGGGGCGGGAAGCTTTCTTT. It is translated as CASSLVRGREAFF. The chain uses TRBV11-2 and TRBJ1-1, with TRBD1 identical over 8 bases. Germline lookup yields CDR1 SGHAT and CDR2 FQNNGV. J gave up 8 bases and V 1 base, and 3 bases lay outside the gene matches. This CDR3 spans 13 amino acids.